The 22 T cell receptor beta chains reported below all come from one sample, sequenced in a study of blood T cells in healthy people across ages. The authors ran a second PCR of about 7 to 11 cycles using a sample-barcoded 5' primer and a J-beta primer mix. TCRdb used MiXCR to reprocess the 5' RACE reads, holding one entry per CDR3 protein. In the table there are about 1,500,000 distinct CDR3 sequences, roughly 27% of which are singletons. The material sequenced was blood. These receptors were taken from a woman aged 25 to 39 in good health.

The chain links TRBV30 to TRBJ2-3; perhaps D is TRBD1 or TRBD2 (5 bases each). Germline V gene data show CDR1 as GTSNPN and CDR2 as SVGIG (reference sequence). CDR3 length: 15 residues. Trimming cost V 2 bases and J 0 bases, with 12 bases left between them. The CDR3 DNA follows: TGTGCCTGGAGTTTCGTGGGGGTTAGCACAGATACGCAGTATTTT. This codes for CAWSFVGVSTDTQYF.

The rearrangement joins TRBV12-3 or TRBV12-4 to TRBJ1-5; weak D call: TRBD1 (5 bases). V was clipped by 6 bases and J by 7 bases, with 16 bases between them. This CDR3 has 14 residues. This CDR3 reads CASSWTGGRQPQHF. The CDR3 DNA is TGTGCCAGCAGCTGGACGGGGGGTCGGCAGCCCCAGCATTTT.

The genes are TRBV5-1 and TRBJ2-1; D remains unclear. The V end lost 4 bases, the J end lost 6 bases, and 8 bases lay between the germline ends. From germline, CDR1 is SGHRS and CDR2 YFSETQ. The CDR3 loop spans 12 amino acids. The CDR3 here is CASSADLNEQFF. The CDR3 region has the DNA TGCGCCAGCAGCGCAGACCTCAATGAGCAGTTCTTC. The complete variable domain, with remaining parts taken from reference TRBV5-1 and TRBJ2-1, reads KAGVTQTPRYLIKTRGQQVTLSCSPISGHRSVSWYQQTPGQGLQFLFEYFSETQRNKGNFPGRFSGRQFSNSRSEMNVSTLELGDSALYLCASSADLNEQFFGPGTRLTVL.

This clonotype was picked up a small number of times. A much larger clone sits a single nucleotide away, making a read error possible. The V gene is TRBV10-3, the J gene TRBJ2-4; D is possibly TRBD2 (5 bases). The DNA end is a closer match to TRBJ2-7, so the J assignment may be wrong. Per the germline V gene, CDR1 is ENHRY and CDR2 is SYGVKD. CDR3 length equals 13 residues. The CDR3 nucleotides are TGTGCCGTCAGCTATTCCGGGGCCTACGAGCAGTACTTC. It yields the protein CAVSYSGAYEQYF.

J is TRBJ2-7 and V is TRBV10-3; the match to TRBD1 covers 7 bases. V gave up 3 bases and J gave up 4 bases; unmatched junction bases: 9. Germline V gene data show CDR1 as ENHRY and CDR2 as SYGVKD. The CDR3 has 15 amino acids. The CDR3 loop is CAISDGQERPYEQYF. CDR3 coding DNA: TGTGCCATCAGTGACGGACAGGAGAGACCTTACGAGCAGTACTTC.

The CDR3 loop reads CAWRTEPLNTEAFF. The DNA for the CDR3 is TGTGCCTGGAGAACGGAGCCTTTGAACACTGAAGCTTTCTTT. The chain recombines TRBV30 with TRBJ1-1; D gene unclear. The length of the CDR3 is 14 residues. V dropped 3 bases and J dropped 0 bases, with 11 bases sitting between them. Germline V CDR1 and CDR2: GTSNPN, SVGIG (reference sequence).

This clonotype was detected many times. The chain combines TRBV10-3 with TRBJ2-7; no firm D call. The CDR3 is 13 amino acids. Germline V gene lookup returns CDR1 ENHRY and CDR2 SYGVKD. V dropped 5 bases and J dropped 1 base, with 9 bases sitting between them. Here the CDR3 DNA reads TGTGCCATCAGTATTGGGTCTTCCTACGAGCAGTACTTC. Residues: CAISIGSSYEQYF.

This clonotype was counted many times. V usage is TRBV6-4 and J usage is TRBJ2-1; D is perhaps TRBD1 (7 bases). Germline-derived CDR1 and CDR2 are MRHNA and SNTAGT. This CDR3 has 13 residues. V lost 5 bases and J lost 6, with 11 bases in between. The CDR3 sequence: CASSSQGGNEQFF. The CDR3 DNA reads TGTGCCAGCAGTTCCCAGGGGGGCAATGAGCAGTTCTTC.

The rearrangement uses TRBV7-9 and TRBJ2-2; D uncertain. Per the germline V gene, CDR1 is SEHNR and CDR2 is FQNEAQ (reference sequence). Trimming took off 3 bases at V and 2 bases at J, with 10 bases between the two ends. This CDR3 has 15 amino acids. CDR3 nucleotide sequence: TGTGCCAGCAGCTTCTATAGTCTCAACACCGGGGAGCTGTTTTTT. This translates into CASSFYSLNTGELFF.

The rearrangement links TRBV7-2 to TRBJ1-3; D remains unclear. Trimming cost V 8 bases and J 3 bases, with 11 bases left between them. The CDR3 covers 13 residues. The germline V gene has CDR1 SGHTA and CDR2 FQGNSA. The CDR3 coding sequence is TGTGCCAGCTCCGATATACTTGGAAACACCATATATTTT. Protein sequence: CASSDILGNTIYF.

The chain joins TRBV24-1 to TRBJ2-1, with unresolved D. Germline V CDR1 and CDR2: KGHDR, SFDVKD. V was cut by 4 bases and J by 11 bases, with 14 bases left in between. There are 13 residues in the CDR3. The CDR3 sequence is CATSDPRWAQQFF. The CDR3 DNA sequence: TGTGCCACCAGTGACCCTAGGTGGGCCCAGCAGTTCTTC.

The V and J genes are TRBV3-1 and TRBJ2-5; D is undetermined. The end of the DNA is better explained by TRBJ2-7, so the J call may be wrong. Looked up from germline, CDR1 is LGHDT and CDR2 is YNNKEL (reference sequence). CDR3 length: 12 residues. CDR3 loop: CASSHGRSEQYF. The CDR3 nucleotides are TGTGCCAGCAGCCATGGACGAAGCGAGCAGTACTTC.

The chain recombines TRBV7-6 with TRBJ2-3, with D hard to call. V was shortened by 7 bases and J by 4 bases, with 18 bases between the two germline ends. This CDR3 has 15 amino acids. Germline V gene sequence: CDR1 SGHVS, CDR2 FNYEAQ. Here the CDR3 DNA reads TGTGCCAGCACCCTAAGAAGGATACCCGCAGATACGCAGTATTTT. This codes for CASTLRRIPADTQYF.

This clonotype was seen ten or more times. The CDR3 here is CASSENRDTKNIQYF. CDR3 sequence (DNA): TGTGCCAGCAGCGAAAACCGGGACACCAAAAACATTCAGTACTTC. The chain links TRBV7-9 to TRBJ2-4; possible D gene TRBD1, 6 bases. Trimming took 5 bases from V and 2 from J, leaving 13 bases between them. Per the germline V gene, CDR1 is SEHNR and CDR2 is FQNEAQ (reference sequence). The CDR3 extends over 15 amino acids.

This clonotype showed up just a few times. CDR3 DNA sequence: TGTGCCAGCAGTGAATTAATGACGGGGGGGTACGAGCAGTACTTC. This sequence encodes CASSELMTGGYEQYF. The V gene is TRBV2, the J gene TRBJ2-7; 8 bases line up with TRBD2. The V and J ends lost 2 bases and 4 bases, in that order; junction bases with no gene match: 7. This CDR3 comprises 15 residues. CDR1 SNHLY and CDR2 FYNNEI come from the germline V gene.

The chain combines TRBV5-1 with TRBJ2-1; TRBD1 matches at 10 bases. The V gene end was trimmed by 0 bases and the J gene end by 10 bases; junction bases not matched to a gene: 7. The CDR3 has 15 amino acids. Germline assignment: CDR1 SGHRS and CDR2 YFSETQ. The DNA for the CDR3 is TGCGCCAGCAGCTTGGAAGGGACAGGGGCCCTCGAGCAGTTCTTC. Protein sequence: CASSLEGTGALEQFF.

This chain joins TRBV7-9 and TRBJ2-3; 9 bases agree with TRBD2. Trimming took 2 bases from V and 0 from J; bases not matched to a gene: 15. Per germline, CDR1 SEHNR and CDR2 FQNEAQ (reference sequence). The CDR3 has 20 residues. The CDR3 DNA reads TGTGCCAGCAGCTTACGAATAAAGCGCGGGAGGGAATCTAGCACAGATACGCAGTATTTT. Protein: CASSLRIKRGRESSTDTQYF.

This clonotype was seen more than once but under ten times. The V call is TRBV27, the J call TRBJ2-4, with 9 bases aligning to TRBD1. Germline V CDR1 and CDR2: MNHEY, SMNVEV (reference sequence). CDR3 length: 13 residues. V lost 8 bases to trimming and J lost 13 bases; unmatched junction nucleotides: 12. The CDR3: CASQGQGLGEQYF. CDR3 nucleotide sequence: TGTGCCAGCCAGGGACAGGGTCTAGGAGAGCAGTACTTC.

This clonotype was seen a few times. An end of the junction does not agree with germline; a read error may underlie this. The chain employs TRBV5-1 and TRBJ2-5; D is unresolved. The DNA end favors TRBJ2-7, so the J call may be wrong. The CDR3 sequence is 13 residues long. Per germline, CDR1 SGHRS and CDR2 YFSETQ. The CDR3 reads CASGLGGLDEQYF. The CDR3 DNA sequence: TGCGCCAGCGGCTTGGGCGGTTTGGACGAGCAGTACTTC.

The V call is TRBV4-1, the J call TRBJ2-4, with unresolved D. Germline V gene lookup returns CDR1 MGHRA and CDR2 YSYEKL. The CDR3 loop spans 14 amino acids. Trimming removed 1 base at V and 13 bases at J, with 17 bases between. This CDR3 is CASSQVSRQYKQYF. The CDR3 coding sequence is TGCGCCAGCAGCCAAGTTTCGCGGCAGTACAAGCAGTACTTC.

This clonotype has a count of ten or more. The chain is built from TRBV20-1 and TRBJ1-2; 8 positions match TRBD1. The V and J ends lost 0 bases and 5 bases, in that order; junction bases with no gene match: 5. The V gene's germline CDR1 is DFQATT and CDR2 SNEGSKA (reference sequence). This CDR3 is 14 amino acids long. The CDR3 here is CSARDNRGAYGYTF. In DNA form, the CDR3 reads TGCAGTGCTAGAGATAACAGGGGGGCTTATGGCTACACCTTC.

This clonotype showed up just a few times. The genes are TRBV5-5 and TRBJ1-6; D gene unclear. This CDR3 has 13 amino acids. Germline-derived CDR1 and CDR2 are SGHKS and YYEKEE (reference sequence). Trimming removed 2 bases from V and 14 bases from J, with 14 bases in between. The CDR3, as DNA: TGTGCCAGCAGCTTAGCTTCTCCTGACACCCTCCACTTT. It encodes CASSLASPDTLHF.